This T cell receptor (beta chain) came from a study of CD8+ T cells in alopecia areata. Overall study findings and caveats: Higher clonality and more expanded CD8+ clones appeared in lesional than normal scalp.

Extracted from the samples, RNA was reverse transcribed into cDNA to serve as the sequencing template. Produced via immunoSEQ multiplex PCR; TCRdb's table is partial and in-frame only. The sample shows about 76,000 clones, roughly 70% of them seen only once. Treatment meaning: oral pan-JAK inhibitor, 5-10 mg twice daily. The researchers isolated CD4+ and CD8+ T cells from PBMCs by sorting. Germline CDR1 and CDR2: SGDLS and YYNGEE. The CDR3 consists of 15 residues. J was trimmed by 4 bases and V by 5 bases; bases with no gene match: 4. The table lists this clone with many counts. No antigen is known for it.

The V gene is TRBV9, the J gene TRBJ2-1; TRBD2 agrees at 12 bases. Sequencing used CD8+ T cells sorted from blood, obtained at week 24, from a patient treated with tofacitinib. The receptor was derived from a human donor with alopecia areata. In DNA form, the CDR3 reads TGTGCCAGCAGTCCTAGCGGGGGGGCATACAATGAGCAGTTCTTC. This gives the protein CASSPSGGAYNEQFF.